This T cell receptor beta chain was sequenced for a study of cytomegalovirus exposure and HLA in healthy donors. CDR3 size: 14 residues. The ends were cut back, 0 bases at V and 4 bases at J, with 9 bases in the middle. Looked up from germline, CDR1 is LNHDA and CDR2 is SQIVND (reference sequence). Assay: immunoSEQ multiplex PCR; the TCRdb copy retains only in-frame clones and omits some. The sample holds roughly 84,000 clones, approximately 90% seen once. Sample: PBMCs. The sequence derives from a man aged 30-40 years in good health and CMV-seronegative. The V gene is TRBV19, the J gene TRBJ1-2; a possible D gene is TRBD1 (6 bases). CDR3 nucleotide sequence: TGTGCCAGTAGTATAGAGGGGGCTGGCTATGGCTACACCTTC. Its protein is CASSIEGAGYGYTF.